One and the same sample provided the 14 T cell receptor beta chains below, sequenced in a study of CD8 T cells in Susac syndrome. With random hexamers, roughly 0.45 to 1 ug RNA was reverse transcribed. TCRdb ran MiXCR on the immunoSEQ multiplex PCR reads and lists one entry per CDR3 protein. The data show approximately 120,000 distinct CDR3 sequences, about 95% seen once. The sample consisted of CD4+ T cells from PBMCs. All receptors derive from a human donor in good health.

The chain links TRBV7-9 to TRBJ1-5, with a weak D call TRBD1 (6 bases). This CDR3 has 14 residues. Trimming cost V 3 bases and J 6 bases, with 12 bases left between them. Germline V gene sequence: CDR1 SEHNR, CDR2 FQNEAQ (reference sequence). CDR3 in amino acids: CASSFGGQRQPQHF. CDR3 in DNA: TGTGCCAGCAGCTTTGGGGGGCAGCGTCAGCCCCAGCATTTT.

This clonotype was seen only once. The V gene is TRBV20-1, the J gene TRBJ1-4; D gene unclear. CDR1 and CDR2 (germline): DFQATT, SNEGSKA (reference sequence). CDR3 length: 13 residues. V dropped 6 bases and J dropped 8 bases, with 16 bases sitting between them. The CDR3 sequence is CSASPPLWEKLFF. The CDR3 DNA follows: TGCAGTGCGTCTCCCCCCTTGTGGGAAAAACTGTTTTTT.

J is TRBJ1-2 and V is TRBV29-1, with D unresolved. Germline V gives CDR1 SQVTM, CDR2 ANQGSEA. This CDR3 contains 12 residues. The V end was cut by 7 bases, the J end by 3 bases, with 12 bases between. For the CDR3, the DNA is TGCAGCGCAACCCAGAGACACTATGGCTACACCTTC. Its translation is CSATQRHYGYTF.

The chain combines TRBV6-5 with TRBJ2-7, with D perhaps being TRBD1 or TRBD2 (6 bases each). This CDR3 is 17 amino acids long. Trimming pared 2 bases from V and 2 bases from J, leaving 19 bases between. Germline V lookup: CDR1 MNHEY, CDR2 SVGAGI. DNA for the CDR3: TGTGCCAGCAGTTACCCCATGACAGGCGCGGGGACCTACGAGCAGTACTTC. This sequence encodes CASSYPMTGAGTYEQYF.

The chain joins TRBV2 to TRBJ1-5, with 8 bases lining up with TRBD1. Germline lookup yields CDR1 SNHLY and CDR2 FYNNEI. The CDR3 is 14 residues long. V lost 7 bases and J lost 7; bases outside the gene matches: 9. Written as DNA, the CDR3 is TGTGCCAGCAATGATAAGACAGGGGACCAGCCCCAGCATTTT. Translation: CASNDKTGDQPQHF.

In nucleotides, the CDR3 is TGCAGTGCTAGAGATGGCAGGGTTAATGAAAAACTGTTTTTT. Its protein product is CSARDGRVNEKLFF. V usage is TRBV20-1 and J usage is TRBJ1-4; TRBD1 is a possible D gene (5 bases). V shed 0 bases and J shed 4 bases, with 9 bases lying between them. The CDR3 consists of 14 residues. Germline V gene data show CDR1 as DFQATT and CDR2 as SNEGSKA (reference sequence).

The V call is TRBV20-1, the J call TRBJ1-1, with 7 bases lining up with TRBD1. This CDR3 contains 15 residues. Germline V gene sequence: CDR1 DFQATT, CDR2 SNEGSKA (reference sequence). J gave up 4 bases and V 2 bases, and 10 bases lay outside the gene matches. CDR3 residues: CSARREGAGSTEAFF. For the CDR3, the DNA is TGCAGTGCTAGACGTGAGGGGGCAGGGAGCACTGAAGCTTTCTTT.

This clonotype was detected only once. The chain uses TRBV12-3 or TRBV12-4 and TRBJ2-5; 9 bases align to TRBD1. This CDR3 has 14 residues. V shed 5 bases, J shed 5 bases, and the junction held 6 bases outside the gene matches. CDR3 DNA: TGTGCCAGCAGTCTTGCGACAGGGGGGGAGACCCAGTACTTC. Its translation is CASSLATGGETQYF.

The chain combines TRBV7-9 with TRBJ2-5; D gene uncertain. Trimming pared 4 bases from V and 5 bases from J, leaving 14 bases between. The germline V gene has CDR1 SEHNR and CDR2 FQNEAQ (reference sequence). The CDR3 contains 14 residues. The CDR3 spells CASSYRSERETQYF. The DNA of the CDR3 is TGTGCCAGCAGCTACCGGAGCGAGAGGGAGACCCAGTACTTC.

The genes are TRBV7-2 and TRBJ2-3; TRBD2 matches 8 bases. Per the germline V gene, CDR1 is SGHTA and CDR2 is FQGNSA. The junction had 5 bases not matched to a gene; V was cut back by 4 bases and J by 5 bases. CDR3 length: 14 amino acids. The CDR3 region has the DNA TGTGCCAGCAGCTCGGTAGCGGGACAAGATACGCAGTATTTT. It encodes CASSSVAGQDTQYF.

This clonotype was found a few times. The chain is built from TRBV6-2 or TRBV6-3 and TRBJ2-1, with a weak D call TRBD2 (5 bases). V shed 6 bases and J shed 7 bases, with 10 bases lying between them. Per germline, CDR1 MNHEY and CDR2 SVGEGT. The CDR3 sequence is 12 residues long. CDR3 DNA sequence: TGTGCCAGCAGCCCCTGGGAGAATGAGCAGTTCTTC. This sequence encodes CASSPWENEQFF.

The CDR3 DNA reads as TGTGCCAGCAGGAGGACTAGCGGGAGGGCTTTCGAGCAGTACTTC. This codes for CASRRTSGRAFEQYF. The chain recombines TRBV6-5 with TRBJ2-7; 15 nucleotides align to TRBD2. CDR3 length: 15 residues. Trimming took 6 bases from V and 6 from J; bases not matched to a gene: 6. Germline CDR1 reads MNHEY; CDR2 reads SVGAGI.

The chain combines TRBV5-6 with TRBJ2-1; D is unresolved. Trimming stripped 6 bases from V and 6 bases from J, with 16 bases between. Germline values: CDR1 SGHDT, CDR2 YYEEEE. This CDR3 region has 14 residues. The CDR3 nucleotides read TGTGCCAGCACCCTCGGACCCCACGGCAATGAGCAGTTCTTC. As protein: CASTLGPHGNEQFF.

The chain employs TRBV20-1 and TRBJ2-1, with D perhaps matching TRBD2 (6 bases). The length of the CDR3 is 15 residues. Germline-derived CDR1 and CDR2 are DFQATT and SNEGSKA (reference sequence). Trimming left V 0 bases short and J 8 bases short, with 17 bases between. CDR3 bases: TGCAGTGCTAGAGATCCGGGACTTGGGGCCGATGAGCAGTTCTTC. Protein: CSARDPGLGADEQFF.